What follows are 16 T cell receptor beta chains derived from one specimen sequenced in a study of spatial heterogeneity in lung cancer (dated by TCRdb to about 2019). The time point label corresponds to: sample taken at primary tumor resection. Receptors were amplified or captured by 5' RACE. Sequencing was performed on a NextSeq 500. TCRdb reran the public reads through fastp at Q25 and MiXCR, keeping productive beta chains. Each entry merges the rows of one CDR3 protein and shows their most common DNA and genes. Present in this sample are some 80,000 distinct CDR3 sequences, 7% to 9% of which were seen just once. The ten largest clones represent roughly 6.4% of the sample. The starting material was PBMCs, obtained at surgery. Receptors originate from a male donor with early-stage non-small cell lung cancer.

This clonotype was seen ten or more times. J is TRBJ2-3 and V is TRBV5-1; D unresolved. This CDR3 region has 11 residues. CDR1 is SGHRS, CDR2 YFSETQ, per germline. V gave up 5 bases and J gave up 4 bases, with 5 bases separating them. CDR3 protein: CASSNADTQYF. The CDR3 DNA reads TGCGCCAGCAGTAATGCAGATACGCAGTATTTT.

In this sample, this clonotype turned up many times. The gene calls are TRBV11-3 and TRBJ2-1; perhaps TRBD2 as D (6 bases). CDR1 is SGHNT and CDR2 is YENEEA in the germline V gene. V was trimmed by 4 bases and J by 9 bases, leaving 16 bases between them. The CDR3 covers 14 residues. CDR3 loop: CASSSPGVKGEQFF. DNA of the CDR3: TGTGCCAGCAGCTCCCCGGGGGTTAAGGGTGAGCAGTTCTTC.

This clonotype occurred many times. This chain joins TRBV12-3 or TRBV12-4 and TRBJ1-1, with no clear D. V was shortened by 7 bases and J by 4 bases, with 16 bases between the two germline ends. The CDR3 runs to 14 residues. CDR3 region: CASTQDGLATEAFF. In DNA, the CDR3 is TGTGCCAGCACCCAGGACGGTCTGGCCACTGAAGCTTTCTTT.

The rearrangement uses TRBV6-5 and TRBJ1-3; weak D call: TRBD1 (6 bases). Between the trimmed V and J ends, which lost 2 bases and 4 bases, there was a span of 6 bases. Germline CDR1 MNHEY, CDR2 SVGAGI. This CDR3 comprises 13 residues. CDR3 sequence reads: CASSYGTGNTIYF. As DNA, the CDR3 is TGTGCCAGCAGTTACGGGACAGGAAACACCATATATTTT.

This clonotype has a handful of counts. The chain uses TRBV28 and TRBJ1-1; possible D gene TRBD1, 6 bases. The V and J ends lost 9 bases and 2 bases respectively, with 16 bases between them. The germline gives CDR1 MDHEN, CDR2 SYDVKM. The CDR3 has 14 amino acids. CDR3 coding DNA: TGTGCCAGTGTTCGGGCGGGGGCAAACACTGAAGCTTTCTTT. It codes for CASVRAGANTEAFF.

The chain links TRBV19 to TRBJ2-7; 13 nucleotides align to TRBD2. V lost 7 bases to trimming and J lost 7 bases; unmatched junction nucleotides: 10. The CDR3 is 15 amino acids. Germline V gene data show CDR1 as LNHDA and CDR2 as SQIVND (reference sequence). The CDR3 DNA is TGTGCCAGTAAGAGGACTAGCGGGAGTTCTCGAGAGCAGTACTTC. It encodes CASKRTSGSSREQYF.

In its sample, this clonotype was seen a few times. The V call is TRBV7-2, the J call TRBJ2-3; the match to TRBD2 covers 9 bases. The germline V gene encodes CDR1 SGHTA and CDR2 FQGNSA. V dropped 4 bases and J dropped 4; count of bases not matched to a gene: 12. The CDR3 sequence is 17 residues long. The CDR3 loop is CASSSSSWLAGSDTQYF. CDR3 DNA sequence: TGTGCCAGCAGCTCCTCGTCATGGCTAGCGGGATCAGATACGCAGTATTTT. Complete variable domain (other parts from reference TRBV7-2 and TRBJ2-3): GAGVSQSPSNKVTEKGKDVELRCDPISGHTALYWYRQSLGQGLEFLIYFQGNSAPDKSGLPSDRFSAERTGGSVSTLTIQRTQQEDSAVYLCASSSSSWLAGSDTQYFGPGTRLTVL.

At least ten counts were recorded for this clonotype. This chain uses TRBV20-1 with TRBJ2-3; 8 nucleotides match TRBD2. The germline gives CDR1 DFQATT, CDR2 SNEGSKA (reference sequence). V was clipped by 1 base and J by 0 bases; unmatched bases: 3. The CDR3 spans 15 residues. CDR3 sequence reads: CSARGSGESTDTQYF. The CDR3 nucleotides are TGCAGTGCTAGAGGTAGCGGGGAGAGCACAGATACGCAGTATTTT.

The sample holds a few counts of this clonotype. The chain combines TRBV20-1 with TRBJ1-1; D possibly corresponds to TRBD1 (5 bases). This CDR3 is built from 15 residues. Looked up from germline, CDR1 is DFQATT and CDR2 is SNEGSKA (reference sequence). Between the trimmed V and J ends, which lost 0 bases and 1 base, there was a span of 12 bases. The DNA for the CDR3 is TGCAGTGCTAGAGATCCAGGGAGCGGGAACACTGAAGCTTTCTTT. Translated: CSARDPGSGNTEAFF.

The DNA of the CDR3 is TGCGCCAGCAGCTTGGAACCGAGACTTAAAGAGACCCAGTACTTC. Protein: CASSLEPRLKETQYF. This chain connects TRBV5-1 to TRBJ2-5, with D unresolved. The germline gives CDR1 SGHRS, CDR2 YFSETQ. The ends were cut back, 0 bases at V and 3 bases at J, with 12 bases in the middle. CDR3 size: 15 residues.

The sample holds many counts of this clonotype. The rearrangement joins TRBV24-1 to TRBJ2-1; 7 nucleotides match TRBD1. This CDR3 is 13 amino acids long. V shed 9 bases, J shed 4 bases, and the junction held 5 bases outside the gene matches. Germline V gene sequence: CDR1 KGHDR, CDR2 SFDVKD. The CDR3 nucleotides are TGTGCCACCCAAGGCAGGGGGTACAATGAGCAGTTCTTC. It encodes CATQGRGYNEQFF.

This clonotype was picked up many times. The J gene is TRBJ2-3, the V gene TRBV7-8, with D possibly being TRBD1 (5 bases). Germline V gene data show CDR1 as SGHVS and CDR2 as FQNEAQ. With 5 bases removed from V and 0 bases from J, the gap between germline ends came to 12 bases. This CDR3 comprises 15 residues. CDR3 loop: CASSPGHLSTDTQYF. The CDR3 DNA reads TGTGCCAGCAGCCCCGGACACCTAAGCACAGATACGCAGTATTTT.

This clonotype was detected a few times. This chain links TRBV7-2 with TRBJ2-1; 10 bases map to TRBD2. V gave up 3 bases and J gave up 1 base; unmatched junction bases: 6. CDR1 and CDR2 from the germline V gene are SGHTA and FQGNSA. The CDR3 consists of 17 residues. The CDR3 DNA follows: TGTGCCAGCAGCTTGGACATAGCGGGAGGTTCCTACAATGAGCAGTTCTTC. It specifies CASSLDIAGGSYNEQFF.

This rearrangement joins TRBV7-2 to TRBJ1-1, with D possibly matching TRBD1 (5 bases). Deletions cut 1 base from V and 2 bases from J, with 8 bases between. The V gene's germline CDR1 is SGHTA and CDR2 FQGNSA. This CDR3 has 14 residues. DNA of the CDR3: TGTGCCAGCAGCTTAGAGGGGATTAACACTGAAGCTTTCTTT. Translation: CASSLEGINTEAFF.

The chain uses TRBV12-3 or TRBV12-4 and TRBJ1-5; possibly TRBD1 for D (5 bases). V shed 4 bases and J shed 0 bases, with 10 bases lying between them. This CDR3 has 15 residues. Here the CDR3 reads CASSSAGFSNQPQHF. Written as DNA, the CDR3 is TGTGCCAGCAGTTCCGCAGGGTTTAGCAATCAGCCCCAGCATTTT.

This clonotype occurred many times. DNA for the CDR3: TGCGCCAGCAGCCAAGATAGGGGCCTTAGCCTGGGTCAGCATTTT. This gives the protein CASSQDRGLSLGQHF. This chain joins TRBV4-3 and TRBJ1-5; maybe TRBD1 (5 bases). Trimming pared 0 bases from V and 13 bases from J, leaving 19 bases between. The CDR3 runs 15 residues. Germline CDR1 is LGHNA and CDR2 is YSLEER.